This T cell receptor beta chain was profiled in a study of cytomegalovirus exposure and HLA in healthy donors. Study-wide results and caveats: TRBV6-2, TRBV6-3 and other indistinguishable V segments were excluded. In an earlier analysis, productive rearrangement rates for most beta V segments clustered near 87% or 30%. Reportedly, cytomegalovirus status was diagnosed with high sensitivity and specificity.

The CDR3 is 17 residues long. Losses at the gene ends were 1 base for V and 2 bases for J; bases not matched to a gene: 5. Germline V CDR1 and CDR2: SGHNT, YENEEA. The PCR ran on 60 Vbeta and 13 Jbeta primers. This table comes from immunoSEQ multiplex PCR, and its TCRdb copy is limited to in-frame clones, with some not included. The data contain 150,000 to 250,000 clones, approximately 79% of them seen just once; the ten biggest clones take up approximately 1.4%. Notes on this clone: The antigen is not known.

The sequence was collected from a girl aged 5-17 years in good health and CMV-seropositive. This chain links TRBV11-3 with TRBJ2-3, with 11 bases aligning to TRBD2. The sample was PBMCs. The DNA of the CDR3 is TGTGCCAGCAGCTTAGGGCTAGCGGGGGGCACCACAGATACGCAGTATTTT. Protein product: CASSLGLAGGTTDTQYF.